The clone carrying this TCR beta chain appeared a few times. Antigen: not known. For TCRbeta, the library was prepared with unique molecular identifiers. TCRdb used MiXCR to reprocess the PCR reads, holding one entry per CDR3 protein. The table lists more than 500,000 distinct CDR3 sequences, about 10% of them singletons. The data stem from a study of T-cell reconstitution after alpha-beta-depleted transplantation in children. Study-wide points: Reported findings indicate that, about two months after transplant, alpha-beta T cells came from several hundred expanded clones, which were derived from non-depleted graft cells. In some patients, recipient T cells and intrathymic progenitors surviving conditioning explained high day-60 diversity. T-cell counts and diversity were attributed mostly to newly produced T cells one year after transplant.

The CDR3 runs 15 residues. Germline V CDR1 and CDR2: SGHVS, FNYEAQ. Trimming cost V 1 base and J 3 bases; bases outside gene matches: 5. The rearrangement joins TRBV7-6 to TRBJ1-1; 7 nucleotides match TRBD1. The material was PBMCs, mostly from graft donor cells, obtained 180 days after TCRalphabeta/CD19-depleted stem cell transplant. The clonotype originates from a female patient between 2 and 15 years old who had a stem cell transplant for aplastic anemia, so the T cells may come from the graft donor. The CDR3 region is CASSLVEGAHTEAFF. Written as DNA, the CDR3 is TGTGCCAGCAGCTTAGTCGAGGGGGCGCACACTGAAGCTTTCTTT.